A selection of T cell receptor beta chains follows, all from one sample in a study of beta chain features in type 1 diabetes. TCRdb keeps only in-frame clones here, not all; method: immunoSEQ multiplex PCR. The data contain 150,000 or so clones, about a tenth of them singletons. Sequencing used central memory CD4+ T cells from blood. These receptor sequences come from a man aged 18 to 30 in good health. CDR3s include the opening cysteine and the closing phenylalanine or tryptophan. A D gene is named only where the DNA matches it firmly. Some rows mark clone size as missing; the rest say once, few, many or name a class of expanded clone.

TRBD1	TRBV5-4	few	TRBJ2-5	CASSSPGGSEETQYF	TGTGCCAGCAGCTCCCCAGGGGGCTCCGAGGAGACCCAGTACTTC
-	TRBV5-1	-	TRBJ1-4	CASSTDSRPDEKLFF	TGCGCCAGCAGCACAGACAGCCGCCCTGATGAAAAGCTGTTTTTT
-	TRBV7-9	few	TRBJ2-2	CASSLVNRVLDTGELFF	TGTGCCAGCAGCTTAGTCAACAGGGTCTTGGACACCGGGGAGCTGTTTTTT
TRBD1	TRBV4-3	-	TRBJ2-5	CASSQDRGSGQYF	TGCGCCAGCAGCCAGGACAGGGGCAGCGGGCAGTACTTC
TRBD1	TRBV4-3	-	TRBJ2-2	CASSKSGGYTGELFF	TGCGCCAGCAGTAAATCAGGGGGCTATACCGGGGAGCTGTTTTTT
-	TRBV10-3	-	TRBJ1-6	CAISESTGYSPLHF	TGTGCCATCAGTGAGTCGACAGGTTATTCACCCCTCCACTTT
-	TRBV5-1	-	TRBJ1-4	CASSREANEKLFF	TGCGCCAGCAGTCGGGAGGCCAATGAAAAACTGTTTTTT
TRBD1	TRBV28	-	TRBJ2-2	CASSFQGATGELFF	TGTGCCAGCAGTTTTCAGGGGGCAACCGGGGAGCTGTTTTTT
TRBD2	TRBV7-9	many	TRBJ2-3	CASSRTSGTSSTDTQYF	TGTGCCAGCAGCCGGACTAGCGGGACATCTAGCACAGATACGCAGTATTTT
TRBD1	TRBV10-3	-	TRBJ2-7	CAIRTGGLEGEQYF	TGTGCCATCAGGACAGGGGGCTTGGAAGGCGAGCAGTACTTC
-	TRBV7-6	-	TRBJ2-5	CASSPHGRGAPETQYF	TGTGCCAGCAGCCCCCATGGACGGGGGGCCCCGGAAACCCAGTACTTC
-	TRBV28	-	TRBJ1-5	CASSRQRGFSQPQHF	TGTGCCAGCAGTCGACAGAGGGGGTTTTCTCAGCCCCAGCATTTT
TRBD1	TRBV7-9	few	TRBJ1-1	CASSQGQGSTEAFF	TGTGCCAGCAGCCAAGGACAGGGCAGCACTGAAGCTTTCTTT
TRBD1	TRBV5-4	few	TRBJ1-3	CASSSGQGSGNTIYF	TGTGCCAGCAGCTCCGGACAGGGCTCTGGAAACACCATATATTTT
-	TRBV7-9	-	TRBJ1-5	CASSPLKGERPQHF	TGTGCCAGCAGCCCCCTAAAGGGAGAACGGCCCCAGCATTTT
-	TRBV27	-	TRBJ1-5	CASRPRWDNSNQPQHF	TGTGCCAGCAGGCCAAGGTGGGACAATAGCAATCAGCCCCAGCATTTT
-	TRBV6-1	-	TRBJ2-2	CASRIVLGALGELFF	TGTGCCAGCAGGATAGTACTTGGGGCGCTCGGGGAGCTGTTTTTT
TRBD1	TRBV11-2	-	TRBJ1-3	CASSPQGAGNTIYF	TGTGCCAGCAGCCCCCAGGGGGCTGGAAACACCATATATTTT
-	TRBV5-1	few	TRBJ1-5	CASSEGHKDQPQHF	TGCGCCAGCAGCGAAGGACACAAGGATCAGCCCCAGCATTTT